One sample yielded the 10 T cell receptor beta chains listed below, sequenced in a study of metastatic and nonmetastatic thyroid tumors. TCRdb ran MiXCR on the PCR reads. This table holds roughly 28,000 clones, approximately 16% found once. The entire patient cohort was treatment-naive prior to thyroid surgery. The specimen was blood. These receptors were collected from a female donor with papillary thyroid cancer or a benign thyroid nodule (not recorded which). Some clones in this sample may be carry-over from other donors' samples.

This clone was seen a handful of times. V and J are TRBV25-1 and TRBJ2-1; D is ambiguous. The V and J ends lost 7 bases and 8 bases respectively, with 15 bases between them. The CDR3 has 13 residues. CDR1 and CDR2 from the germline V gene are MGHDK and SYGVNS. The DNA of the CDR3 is TGTGCCAGCATTGACTTCCAGGTACATGAGCAGTTCTTC. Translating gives CASIDFQVHEQFF.

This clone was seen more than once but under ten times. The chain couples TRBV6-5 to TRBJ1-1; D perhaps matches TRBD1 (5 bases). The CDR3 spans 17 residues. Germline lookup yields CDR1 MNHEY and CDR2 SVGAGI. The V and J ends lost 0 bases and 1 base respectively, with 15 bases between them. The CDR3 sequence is CASSYSGDRRWNTEAFF. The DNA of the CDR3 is TGTGCCAGCAGTTACTCTGGGGACCGCCGATGGAACACTGAAGCTTTCTTT.

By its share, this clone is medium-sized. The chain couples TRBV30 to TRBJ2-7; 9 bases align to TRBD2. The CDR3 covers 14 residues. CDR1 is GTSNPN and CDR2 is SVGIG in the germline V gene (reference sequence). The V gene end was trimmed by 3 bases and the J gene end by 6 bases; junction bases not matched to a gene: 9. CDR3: CAWRNSGSPGEQYF. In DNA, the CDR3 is TGTGCCTGGAGGAATAGCGGGAGTCCGGGCGAGCAGTACTTC.

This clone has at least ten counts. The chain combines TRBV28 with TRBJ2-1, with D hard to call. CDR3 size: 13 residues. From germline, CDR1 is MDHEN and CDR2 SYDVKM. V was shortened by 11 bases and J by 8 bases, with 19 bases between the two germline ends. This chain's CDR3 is CASRWAAMDEQFF. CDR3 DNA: TGTGCCTCCAGGTGGGCAGCGATGGATGAGCAGTTCTTC.

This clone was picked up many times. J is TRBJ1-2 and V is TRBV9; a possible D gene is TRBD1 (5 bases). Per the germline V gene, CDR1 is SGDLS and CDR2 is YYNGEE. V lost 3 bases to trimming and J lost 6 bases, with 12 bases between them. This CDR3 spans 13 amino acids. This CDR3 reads CASSGWPGHGYTF. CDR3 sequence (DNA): TGTGCCAGCAGCGGCTGGCCGGGGCATGGCTACACCTTC.

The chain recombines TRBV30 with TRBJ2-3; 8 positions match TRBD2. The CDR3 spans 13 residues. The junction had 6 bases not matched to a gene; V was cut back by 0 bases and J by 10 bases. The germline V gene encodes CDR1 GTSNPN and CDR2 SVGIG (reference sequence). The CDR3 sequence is CAWSVRREEAQYF. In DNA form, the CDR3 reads TGTGCCTGGAGTGTGCGGCGGGAGGAGGCGCAGTATTTT. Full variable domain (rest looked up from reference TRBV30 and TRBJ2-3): SQTIHQWPATLVQPVGSPLSLECTVEGTSNPNLYWYRQAAGRGLQLLFYSVGIGQISSEVPQNLSASRPQDRQFILSSKKLLLSDSGFYLCAWSVRREEAQYFGPGTRLTVL.

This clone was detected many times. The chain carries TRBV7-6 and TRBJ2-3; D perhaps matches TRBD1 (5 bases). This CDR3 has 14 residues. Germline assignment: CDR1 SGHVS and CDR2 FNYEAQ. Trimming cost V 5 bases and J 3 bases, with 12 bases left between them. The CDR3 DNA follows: TGTGCCAGCAGCAAGTTGTCAGGGACAGATACGCAGTATTTT. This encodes CASSKLSGTDTQYF.

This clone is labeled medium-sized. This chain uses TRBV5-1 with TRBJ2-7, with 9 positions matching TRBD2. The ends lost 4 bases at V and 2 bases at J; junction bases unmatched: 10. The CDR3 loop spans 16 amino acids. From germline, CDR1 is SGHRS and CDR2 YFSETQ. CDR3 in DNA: TGCGCCAGCAGCACCGCGGGAGGGGGCATAGCCTACGAGCAGTACTTC. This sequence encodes CASSTAGGGIAYEQYF.

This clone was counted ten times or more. The CDR3 DNA reads as TGTGCCAGCAGCGGTCGGGACACCCGCTCCTACAATGAGCAGTTCTTC. This codes for CASSGRDTRSYNEQFF. V is TRBV11-1 and J is TRBJ2-1, with a possible D match to TRBD1 (6 bases). The CDR3 consists of 16 residues. Looked up from germline, CDR1 is SGHAT and CDR2 is FQDESV (reference sequence). Trimming shortened V by 5 bases and J by 0 bases, and 14 bases separated the two germline ends.

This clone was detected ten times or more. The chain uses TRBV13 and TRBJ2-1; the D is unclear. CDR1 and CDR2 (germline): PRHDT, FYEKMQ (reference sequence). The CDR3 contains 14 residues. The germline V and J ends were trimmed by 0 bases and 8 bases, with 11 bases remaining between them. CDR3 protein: CASSLGLVMYEQFF. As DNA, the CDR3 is TGTGCCAGCAGCTTAGGCCTAGTTATGTATGAGCAGTTCTTC.